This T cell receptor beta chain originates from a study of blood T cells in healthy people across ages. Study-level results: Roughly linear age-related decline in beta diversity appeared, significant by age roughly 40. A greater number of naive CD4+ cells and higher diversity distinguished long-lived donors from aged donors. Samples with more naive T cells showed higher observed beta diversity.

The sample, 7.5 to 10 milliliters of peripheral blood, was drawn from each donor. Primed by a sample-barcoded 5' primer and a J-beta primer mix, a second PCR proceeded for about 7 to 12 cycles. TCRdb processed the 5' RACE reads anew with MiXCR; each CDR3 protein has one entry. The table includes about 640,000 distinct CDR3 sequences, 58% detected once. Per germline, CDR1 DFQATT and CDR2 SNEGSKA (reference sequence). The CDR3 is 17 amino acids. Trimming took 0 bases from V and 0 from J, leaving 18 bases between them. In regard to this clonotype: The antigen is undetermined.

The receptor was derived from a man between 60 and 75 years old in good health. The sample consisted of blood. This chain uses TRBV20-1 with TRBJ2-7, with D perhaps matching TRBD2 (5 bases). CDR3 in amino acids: CSARDPAGGFNSYEQYF. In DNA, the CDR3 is TGCAGTGCTAGAGATCCGGCTGGCGGGTTCAACTCCTACGAGCAGTACTTC.